The 14 T cell receptor beta chains below all came from one sample that was sequenced in a study of identical twins. TCRdb recomputed calls from the 5' RACE reads with MiXCR, one row per CDR3 protein. Altogether approximately 300,000 distinct CDR3 sequences are present, 7.5% to 9.5% being singletons, with the ten largest covering 6% to 8.5%. The same data also went into a second study, on yellow fever vaccine responses in identical twins.

Input material: CD8+ T cells sorted from blood. All receptors come from a woman aged 18-35 years in good health.

The genes are TRBV27 and TRBJ2-7, with unresolved D. This CDR3 is 11 amino acids long. Germline CDR1 is MNHEY and CDR2 is SMNVEV (reference sequence). Trimming pared 8 bases from V and 7 bases from J, leaving 12 bases between. The CDR3 nucleotides are TGTGCCAGCCGCGATTCCGGGGAGCAGTACTTC. It codes for CASRDSGEQYF.

This clonotype was seen ten or more times. V is TRBV6-2 or TRBV6-3 and J is TRBJ1-2; TRBD1 matches 8 bases. CDR1 MNHEY and CDR2 SVGEGT come from the germline V gene. The CDR3 contains 14 residues. V gave up 4 bases and J gave up 3 bases; unmatched junction bases: 4. The CDR3 sequence: CASSLPDRDYGYTF. CDR3 in DNA: TGTGCCAGCAGTTTACCGGACAGGGACTATGGCTACACCTTC.

This clonotype was detected many times. V and J are TRBV4-3 and TRBJ1-5, with unresolved D. Germline V lookup: CDR1 LGHNA, CDR2 YSLEER. Trimming took off 0 bases at V and 2 bases at J, with 14 bases between the two ends. The CDR3 has 17 residues. The CDR3 here is CASSQDRAGVGNQPQHF. CDR3 in DNA: TGCGCCAGCAGCCAAGATAGGGCTGGGGTGGGCAATCAGCCCCAGCATTTT.

The chain recombines TRBV7-9 with TRBJ2-7; TRBD1 aligns across 8 bases. The CDR3 is 15 residues long. Looked up from germline, CDR1 is SEHNR and CDR2 is FQNEAQ (reference sequence). V lost 3 bases, J lost 2 bases, and 6 bases stayed unmatched. This CDR3 reads CASSFPGQEPYEQYF. CDR3 nucleotides: TGTGCCAGCAGCTTTCCGGGACAGGAGCCCTACGAGCAGTACTTC. The entire variable domain, with the rest obtained from reference TRBV7-9 and TRBJ2-7, is as follows: DTGVSQNPRHKITKRGQNVTFRCDPISEHNRLYWYRQTLGQGPEFLTYFQNEAQLEKSRLLSDRFSAERPKGSFSTLEIQRTEQGDSAMYLCASSFPGQEPYEQYFGPGTRLTVT.

This clonotype was counted ten times or more. The chain uses TRBV4-1 and TRBJ2-7; D ambiguous. The length of the CDR3 is 15 residues. V shed 1 base and J shed 6 bases, with 16 bases lying between them. Per the germline V gene, CDR1 is MGHRA and CDR2 is YSYEKL. The CDR3 coding sequence is TGCGCCAGCAGCCAAGTCTTAGGGCTCTTAGGCGAGCAGTACTTC. Translation gives CASSQVLGLLGEQYF.

This clonotype was observed once. The chain has TRBV5-4 and TRBJ2-1; 16 bases match TRBD2. V dropped 0 bases and J dropped 4; count of bases not matched to a gene: 7. CDR3 size: 19 residues. Germline V gene lookup returns CDR1 SGHNT and CDR2 YYREEE (reference sequence). CDR3 protein: CASSLARGLAGGWYNEQFF. The CDR3 DNA is TGTGCCAGCAGCTTGGCAAGGGGACTAGCGGGGGGGTGGTACAATGAGCAGTTCTTC.

This sequence joins TRBV30 and TRBJ2-5, with D tentatively TRBD2 (6 bases). Germline lookup yields CDR1 GTSNPN and CDR2 SVGIG (reference sequence). Deletions cut 3 bases from V and 1 base from J, with 9 bases between. The CDR3 spans 13 residues. The CDR3 spells CAWRVAAQETQYF. CDR3 bases: TGTGCCTGGAGGGTAGCGGCCCAAGAGACCCAGTACTTC.

This clonotype appeared many times. This chain connects TRBV6-5 to TRBJ1-5, with D unresolved. This CDR3 has 10 residues. Germline V CDR1 and CDR2: MNHEY, SVGAGI. Trimming left V 7 bases short and J 6 bases short, with 4 bases between. Here the CDR3 reads CASNLQPQHF. The DNA of the CDR3 is TGTGCCAGCAACCTTCAGCCCCAGCATTTT.

This clonotype was detected a few times. This chain joins TRBV5-1 and TRBJ1-1; perhaps TRBD1 as D (5 bases). Germline CDR1 reads SGHRS; CDR2 reads YFSETQ. V lost 6 bases and J lost 2, with 26 bases in between. The CDR3 extends over 18 amino acids. The CDR3: CASIGGDSLSPFNTEAFF. The CDR3 region has the DNA TGCGCCAGCATCGGAGGGGACTCTCTATCCCCCTTTAACACTGAAGCTTTCTTT.

Note on this clonotype: This clone may be a read error of a much larger clone one base away. V and J are TRBV7-9 and TRBJ2-7; 7 nucleotides match TRBD1. CDR1 and CDR2 (germline): SEHNR, FQNEAQ (reference sequence). CDR3 length equals 14 residues. The CDR3 nucleotides read TGTGCCAGCAGCCTTCGGGACAGCCCCTACAAGCAGTACTTC. It is translated as CASSLRDSPYKQYF.

The chain is built from TRBV19 and TRBJ2-3; no clear D gene. Germline V gives CDR1 LNHDA, CDR2 SQIVND (reference sequence). The CDR3 spans 13 residues. The V and J ends lost 2 bases and 6 bases respectively, with 9 bases between them. CDR3 protein: CASSIILFDTQYF. CDR3 nucleotide sequence: TGTGCCAGTAGTATAATCCTATTCGATACGCAGTATTTT.

A word on this clonotype: A read error is possible here, since a much larger clone lies one base away. The rearrangement uses TRBV28 and TRBJ2-1; D not resolved. The CDR3 consists of 12 residues. The germline V gene has CDR1 MDHEN and CDR2 SYDVKM. V gave up 4 bases and J gave up 3 bases, with 4 bases separating them. CDR3 region: CASSSDYNEQFF. The DNA of the CDR3 is TGTGCCAGCAGTTCCGACTACAATGAGCAGTTCTTC.

The chain carries TRBV6-2 or TRBV6-3 and TRBJ2-1; a weak D match, TRBD2 (5 bases). V lost 7 bases and J 5 bases, leaving 9 bases between the germline ends. Germline lookup yields CDR1 MNHEY and CDR2 SVGEGT. The CDR3 loop spans 12 amino acids. The CDR3 DNA reads TGTGCCAGCAACCCCGGGGACAATGAGCAGTTCTTC. Its protein is CASNPGDNEQFF.

This clonotype occurred many times. The rearrangement joins TRBV12-3 or TRBV12-4 to TRBJ2-1; TRBD2 matches at 9 bases. The CDR3 is 12 amino acids. Losses at the gene ends were 7 bases for V and 16 bases for J; bases not matched to a gene: 11. CDR3 DNA sequence: TGTGCCAGCACCTGGGGGGCTAGCGGGGTTTTCTTC. The encoded protein is CASTWGASGVFF.